Listed below are T cell receptor beta chains from one sample, sequenced in a study of T cell responses to AZD1222 COVID-19 vaccine. Here immunoSEQ multiplex PCR was the method, and the copy in TCRdb shows in-frame clones only, minus some. The table lists about 92,000 clones, 88% of them singletons, with 10% in the top ten. The sample consisted of peripheral blood, taken on day 0 of MenACWY control vaccination. Every receptor here comes from an adult in good health. Each CDR3 is given without its conserved first and last residue. The order of the fields is CDR3 length, J gene, V gene, clone size, CDR3 protein. Size is stated for part of the rows, as once, few or many counts, or as a class when the clone is expanded.

13 | TRBJ2-7 | TRBV28 | . | ASCGGTGTYYEQY
13 | TRBJ1-6 | TRBV4-3 | . | ASSQEVSYNSPLH
13 | TRBJ2-7 | TRBV5-4 | . | ASSLEAGIPYEQY
12 | TRBJ1-1 | TRBV6-5 | . | ASSPPDRKGEAF
15 | TRBJ2-6 | TRBV5-1 | few | ASSQRSTGTGANVLT
13 | TRBJ1-4 | TRBV3-1/TRBV3-2 | few | ASSQVSGGRGKLF
11 | TRBJ2-2 | TRBV5-4 | . | ASSRKGAGELF
12 | TRBJ2-1 | TRBV11-1 | few | ASSLDQGPNEQF
13 | TRBJ2-7 | TRBV2 | . | ASSSFRGDRDFSY
13 | TRBJ1-2 | TRBV3-1/TRBV3-2 | . | ASSHPPGGNYGYT
13 | TRBJ1-4 | TRBV7-2 | . | ASSHGGQDNEKLF
12 | TRBJ2-2 | TRBV4-2 | . | ASGLTGGTGELF
13 | TRBJ2-5 | TRBV5-5 | . | ASSLVQGRRETQY
13 | TRBJ1-1 | TRBV4-3 | . | ASSQDPGFDTEAF
13 | TRBJ1-1 | TRBV3-1/TRBV3-2 | . | ASSLRDTPRTEAF
12 | TRBJ1-2 | TRBV6-5 | . | ASTLSAVKGGYT
12 | TRBJ2-7 | TRBV2 | . | ASSVSGQGYEQY
14 | TRBJ1-3 | TRBV11-2 | . | ASSLEGTGSGNTIY
12 | TRBJ2-5 | TRBV24-1 | . | ATSGRSEPETQY
13 | TRBJ1-4 | TRBV25-1 | . | ASSGPQGAGEKLF
13 | TRBJ2-2 | TRBV4-1 | . | ASSPGTLLSGELF
15 | TRBJ2-5 | TRBV4-2 | . | ASSQGGGGGPQETQY
12 | TRBJ1-1 | TRBV7-9 | . | ASSPQAGSTEAF
11 | TRBJ1-6 | TRBV6-5 | . | ASHKSLAHPLH
9 | TRBJ2-7 | TRBV14 | . | ASSSAYEQY
13 | TRBJ2-1 | TRBV5-4 | once | ASRDGLAGGNEQF
13 | TRBJ2-7 | TRBV7-2 | . | ASSPRTGPVYEQY
12 | TRBJ2-2 | TRBV3-1/TRBV3-2 | . | ASRLDPNTGELF
12 | TRBJ1-2 | TRBV30 | . | AWSSATAPYGYT
14 | TRBJ2-2 | TRBV19 | . | ASREAVDRVTGELF
10 | TRBJ1-4 | TRBV19 | . | ASSIRNEKLF
11 | TRBJ1-2 | TRBV6-1 | . | ASSERYGDGYT
13 | TRBJ2-3 | TRBV5-1 | . | ASRIDGPSTDTQY
13 | TRBJ2-7 | TRBV4-2 | . | ASSQGTAVSYEQY
11 | TRBJ2-7 | TRBV25-1 | . | ASSAEAVLEQY
12 | TRBJ1-2 | TRBV7-2 | . | ASSLDGTAYGYT
11 | TRBJ2-5 | TRBV28 | . | ASSVQVGETQY
15 | TRBJ1-3 | TRBV7-2 | . | ASSLDIGQVYGNTIY
9 | TRBJ1-4 | TRBV19 | few | ASEGTEKLF
11 | TRBJ1-2 | TRBV5-1 | . | ASSLRMDYGYT
13 | TRBJ1-1 | TRBV5-1 | . | ASSETGWGATEAF
11 | TRBJ1-3 | TRBV12-3/TRBV12-4 | . | ASTMTSGNTIY
10 | TRBJ1-5 | TRBV28 | . | ASSPPDQPQH
11 | TRBJ1-5 | TRBV7-2 | . | ASSFKGSQPQH
11 | TRBJ1-2 | TRBV27 | . | ASSFGGAAGYT